A single sample gave rise to the 4 T cell receptor beta chains below, sequenced in a study of CD8+ T cells in alopecia areata (dated by TCRdb to the late 2010s). Sample time point, as interpreted from the label and publication: baseline before oral tofacitinib. Library method: the immunoSEQ multiplex PCR assay. RNA was extracted from all samples and reverse transcribed into cDNA as template for TCR sequencing. TCRdb took this table from immuneACCESS and kept in-frame rearrangements with V and J called. Such tables lack part of the clones; where checked against another copy, unresolved V genes explain under half of the gap, and the rest is unexplained. In this sample the table shows 150,000 to 190,000 clones, approximately 53% of which occur a single time. Approximately 19% of the sample comes from the top ten. The sequencing here drew on CD8+ T cells sorted from blood, taken at week 0. Every receptor here comes from a human donor with alopecia areata.

This clone turned up a few times. The CDR3 region has the DNA TGTGCCAGCAGTGAAGCGGCTGGACGTGGCTACACCTTC. Residues: CASSEAAGRGYTF. The J gene is TRBJ1-2, the V gene TRBV2, with D hard to call. V lost 0 bases and J 7 bases, leaving 9 bases between the germline ends. The CDR3 has 13 residues. From germline, CDR1 is SNHLY and CDR2 FYNNEI. The complete variable domain, with remaining parts taken from reference TRBV2 and TRBJ1-2, reads EPEVTQTPSHQVTQMGQEVILRCVPISNHLYFYWYRQILGQKVEFLVSFYNNEISEKSEIFDDQFSVERPDGSNFTLKIRSTKLEDSAMYFCASSEAAGRGYTFGSGTRLTVV.

This chain connects TRBV5-1 to TRBJ2-7, with unresolved D. CDR1 and CDR2 (germline): SGHRS, YFSETQ. Trimming took off 0 bases at V and 3 bases at J, with 4 bases between the two ends. The CDR3 sequence is 12 residues long. The DNA for the CDR3 is TGCGCCAGCAGCTTGGACAACTACGAGCAGTACTTC. It codes for CASSLDNYEQYF.

The gene calls are TRBV5-6 and TRBJ1-1; D is undetermined. V was trimmed by 5 bases and J by 1 base, leaving 15 bases between them. This CDR3 is 15 amino acids long. Per germline, CDR1 SGHDT and CDR2 YYEEEE. The CDR3 spells CASRMVDGPNTEAFF. The CDR3 DNA reads TGTGCCAGCAGGATGGTGGACGGCCCGAACACTGAAGCTTTCTTT.

This clone was seen a few times. The rearrangement uses TRBV9 and TRBJ2-6; no firm D call. The CDR3 length is 20 residues. Trimming removed 0 bases from V and 0 bases from J, with 19 bases in between. The germline gives CDR1 SGDLS, CDR2 YYNGEE. The CDR3 DNA follows: TGTGCCAGCAGCGTAGAAATAGGGTCCACTCCCTCCTCTGGGGCCAACGTCCTGACTTTC. It is translated as CASSVEIGSTPSSGANVLTF.